This T cell receptor (beta chain) comes out of a study of PD-1 blockade in classical Hodgkin lymphoma. Germline V gives CDR1 SGHTA, CDR2 FQGNSA. The V and J ends lost 6 bases and 2 bases respectively, with 4 bases between them. This CDR3 comprises 11 residues. The table came from immunoSEQ multiplex PCR; TCRdb's copy has only in-frame clones and leaves some out. The data hold approximately 150,000 clones, with around 84% observed a single time. Relapse was seen in all patients after autologous stem cell transplantation, and brentuximab vedotin exposure was variable. V and J are TRBV7-2 and TRBJ2-5; D is uncertain. This sequence was found in a human donor with classical Hodgkin lymphoma. Sample: peripheral blood mononuclear cells (PBMCs), taken before the second cycle of nivolumab. CDR3 protein: CASRAQETQYF. The DNA for the CDR3 is TGTGCCAGCAGGGCTCAAGAGACCCAGTACTTC.